Sequencing of this T cell receptor (beta chain) was carried out in a study of cytomegalovirus exposure and HLA in healthy donors. The wider study: A later analysis reported the same platform for the roughly 120 validation repertoires and the 500 to 750 first-cohort repertoires.

This clone was counted a single time. The antigen remains unidentified. Study results and caveats: The tendency of first-cohort TCR clusters to co-occur in the 120 or so validation repertoires was the finding of a later analysis. Whilst most TCR sequences proved rare, a subset of public TCRs occurred across many donors. The study put under 200 TCR beta chains on its list as cytomegalovirus-associated.

Profiling relied on immunoSEQ multiplex PCR, and the TCRdb table lists in-frame clones only, not all of them. This sample carries about 240,000 clones, 87% of them seen once, and the ten largest clones take about 2.8%. The CDR3 extends over 14 amino acids. Trimming took 6 bases from V and 8 from J; bases not matched to a gene: 9. Germline V lookup: CDR1 LGHNA, CDR2 YNFKEQ. Sequenced sample: PBMCs. This chain connects TRBV4-2 to TRBJ1-1; 10 bases map to TRBD1. The TCR sequence derives from a man aged 18 to 35 in good health and CMV-seronegative. The CDR3 loop reads CASRPLDRGGEAFF. CDR3 nucleotide sequence: TGTGCCAGCAGACCACTGGACAGGGGGGGGGAAGCTTTCTTT.